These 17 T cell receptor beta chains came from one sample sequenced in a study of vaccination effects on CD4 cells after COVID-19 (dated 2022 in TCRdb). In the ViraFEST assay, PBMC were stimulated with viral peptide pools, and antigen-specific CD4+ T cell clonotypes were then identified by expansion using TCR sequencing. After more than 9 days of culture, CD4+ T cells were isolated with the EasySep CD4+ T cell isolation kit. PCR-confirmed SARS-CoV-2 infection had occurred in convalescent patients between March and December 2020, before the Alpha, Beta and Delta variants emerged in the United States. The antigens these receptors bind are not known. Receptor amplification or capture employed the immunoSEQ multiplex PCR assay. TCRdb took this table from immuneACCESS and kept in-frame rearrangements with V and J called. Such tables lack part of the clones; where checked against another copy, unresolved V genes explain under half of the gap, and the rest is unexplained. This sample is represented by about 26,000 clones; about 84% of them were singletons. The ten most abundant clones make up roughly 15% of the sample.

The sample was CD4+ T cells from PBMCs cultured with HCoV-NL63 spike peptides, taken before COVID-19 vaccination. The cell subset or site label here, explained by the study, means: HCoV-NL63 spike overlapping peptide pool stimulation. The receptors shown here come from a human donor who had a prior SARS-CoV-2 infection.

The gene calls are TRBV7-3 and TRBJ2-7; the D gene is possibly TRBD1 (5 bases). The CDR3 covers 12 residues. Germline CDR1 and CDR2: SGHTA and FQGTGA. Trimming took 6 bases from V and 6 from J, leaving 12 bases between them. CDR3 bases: TGTGCCAGCAGGAGACGTAGGGGCGAGCAGTACTTC. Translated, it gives CASRRRRGEQYF.

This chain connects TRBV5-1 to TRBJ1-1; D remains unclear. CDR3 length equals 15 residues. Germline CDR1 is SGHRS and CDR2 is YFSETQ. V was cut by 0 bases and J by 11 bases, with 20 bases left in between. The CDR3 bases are TGCGCCAGCAGCTTGGACGTAATCGAGGGCGGACGGGCTTTCTTT. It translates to CASSLDVIEGGRAFF.

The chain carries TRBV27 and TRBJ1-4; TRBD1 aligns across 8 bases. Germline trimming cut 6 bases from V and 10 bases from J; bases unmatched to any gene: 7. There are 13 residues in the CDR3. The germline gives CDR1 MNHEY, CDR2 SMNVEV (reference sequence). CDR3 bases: TGTGCCAGCAGCGGACAGGGAAAGGGAAAACTGTTTTTT. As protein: CASSGQGKGKLFF. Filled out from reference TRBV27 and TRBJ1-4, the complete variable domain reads EAQVTQNPRYLITVTGKKLTVTCSQNMNHEYMSWYRQDPGLGLRQIYYSMNVEVTDKGDVPEGYKVSRKEKRNFPLILESPSPNQTSLYFCASSGQGKGKLFFGSGTQLSVL.

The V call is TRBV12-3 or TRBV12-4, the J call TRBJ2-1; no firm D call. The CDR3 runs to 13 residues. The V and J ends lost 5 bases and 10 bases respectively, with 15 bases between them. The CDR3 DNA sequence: TGTGCCAGCAGTCCCGCCTTGGTCGGAGAGCAGTTCTTC. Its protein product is CASSPALVGEQFF.

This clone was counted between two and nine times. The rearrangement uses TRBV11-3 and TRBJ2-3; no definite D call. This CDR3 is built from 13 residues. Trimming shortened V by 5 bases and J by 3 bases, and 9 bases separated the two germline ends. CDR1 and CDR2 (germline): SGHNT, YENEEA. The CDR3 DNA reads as TGTGCCAGCAGCCCCACACGTACAGATACGCAGTATTTT. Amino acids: CASSPTRTDTQYF.

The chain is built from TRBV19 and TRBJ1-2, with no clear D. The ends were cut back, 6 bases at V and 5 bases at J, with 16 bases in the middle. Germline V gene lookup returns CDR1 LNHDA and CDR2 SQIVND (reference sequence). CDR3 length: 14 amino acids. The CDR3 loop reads CASSSNPYNYGYTF. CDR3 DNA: TGTGCCAGTAGCTCCAACCCATATAATTATGGCTACACCTTC.

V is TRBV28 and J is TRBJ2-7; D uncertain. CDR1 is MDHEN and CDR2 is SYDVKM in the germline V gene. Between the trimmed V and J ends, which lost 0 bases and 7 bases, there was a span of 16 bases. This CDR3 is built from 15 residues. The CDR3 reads CASSLWGTTTKEQYF. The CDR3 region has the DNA TGTGCCAGCAGTTTATGGGGCACAACTACGAAGGAGCAGTACTTC. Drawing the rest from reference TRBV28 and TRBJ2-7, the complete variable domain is DVKVTQSSRYLVKRTGEKVFLECVQDMDHENMFWYRQDPGLGLRLIYFSYDVKMKEKGDIPEGYSVSREKKERFSLILESASTNQTSMYLCASSLWGTTTKEQYFGPGTRLTVT.

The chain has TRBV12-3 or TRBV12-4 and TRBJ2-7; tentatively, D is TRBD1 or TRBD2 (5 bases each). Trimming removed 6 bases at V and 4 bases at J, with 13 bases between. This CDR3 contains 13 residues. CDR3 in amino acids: CASSNRDGYEQYF. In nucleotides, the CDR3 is TGTGCCAGCAGCAACCGGGACGGTTACGAGCAGTACTTC.

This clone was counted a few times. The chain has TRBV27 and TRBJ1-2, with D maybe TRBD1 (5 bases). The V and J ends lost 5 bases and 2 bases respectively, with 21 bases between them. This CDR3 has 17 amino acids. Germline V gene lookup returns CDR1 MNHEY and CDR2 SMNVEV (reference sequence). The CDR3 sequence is CASSRGGDPNRNYGYTF. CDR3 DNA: TGTGCCAGCAGTCGGGGAGGAGACCCGAACAGGAACTATGGCTACACCTTC.

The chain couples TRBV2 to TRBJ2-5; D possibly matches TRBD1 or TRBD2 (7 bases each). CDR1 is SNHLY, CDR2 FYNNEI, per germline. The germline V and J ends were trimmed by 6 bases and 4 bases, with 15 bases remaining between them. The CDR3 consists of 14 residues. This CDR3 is CASSRGSGIETQYF. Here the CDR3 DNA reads TGTGCCAGCAGCAGGGGGAGCGGGATAGAGACCCAGTACTTC.

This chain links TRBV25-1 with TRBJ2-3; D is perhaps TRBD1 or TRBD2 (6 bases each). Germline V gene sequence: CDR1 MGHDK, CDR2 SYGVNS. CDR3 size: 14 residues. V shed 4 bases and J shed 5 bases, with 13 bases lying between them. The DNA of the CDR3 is TGTGCCAGCAGTGGGAGCGGAGGGGGAGATACGCAGTATTTT. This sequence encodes CASSGSGGGDTQYF.

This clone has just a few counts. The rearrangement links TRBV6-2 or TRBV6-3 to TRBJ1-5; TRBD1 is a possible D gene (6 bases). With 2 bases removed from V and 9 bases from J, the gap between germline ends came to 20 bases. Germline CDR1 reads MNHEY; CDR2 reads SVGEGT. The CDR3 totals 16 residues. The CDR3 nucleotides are TGTGCCAGCAGTTACAGAGCCGCAGGGGAGGGAGTGCCCCAGCATTTT. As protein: CASSYRAAGEGVPQHF.

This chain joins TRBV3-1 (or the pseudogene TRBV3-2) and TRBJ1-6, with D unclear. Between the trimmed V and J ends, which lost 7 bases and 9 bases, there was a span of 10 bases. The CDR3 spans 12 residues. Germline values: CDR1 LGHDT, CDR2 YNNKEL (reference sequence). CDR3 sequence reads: CASTTTSSPLHF. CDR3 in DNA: TGTGCCAGCACCACCACCAGTTCACCCCTCCACTTT.

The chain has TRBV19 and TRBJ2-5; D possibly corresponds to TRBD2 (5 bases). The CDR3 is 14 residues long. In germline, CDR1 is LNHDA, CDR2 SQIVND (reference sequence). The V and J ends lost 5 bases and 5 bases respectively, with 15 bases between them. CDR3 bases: TGTGCCAGTAGTTCGACGTGGTCGGGGGAGACCCAGTACTTC. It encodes CASSSTWSGETQYF.

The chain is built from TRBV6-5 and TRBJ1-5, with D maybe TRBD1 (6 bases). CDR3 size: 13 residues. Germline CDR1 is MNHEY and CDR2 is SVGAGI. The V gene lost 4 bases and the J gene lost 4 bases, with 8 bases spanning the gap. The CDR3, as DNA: TGTGCCAGCAGTTGGGGGGCGAATCAGCCCCAGCATTTT. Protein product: CASSWGANQPQHF.

The chain's CDR3 is CASSQIDFWRGRDSRMNTEAFF. For the CDR3, the DNA is TGCGCCAGCAGCCAAATTGATTTCTGGAGGGGACGGGACAGTAGGATGAACACTGAAGCTTTCTTT. The J gene is TRBJ1-1, the V gene TRBV4-1; 7 bases fit TRBD1. Germline V CDR1 and CDR2: MGHRA, YSYEKL. J gave up 0 bases and V 2 bases, and 24 bases lay outside the gene matches. The CDR3 sequence is 22 residues long.

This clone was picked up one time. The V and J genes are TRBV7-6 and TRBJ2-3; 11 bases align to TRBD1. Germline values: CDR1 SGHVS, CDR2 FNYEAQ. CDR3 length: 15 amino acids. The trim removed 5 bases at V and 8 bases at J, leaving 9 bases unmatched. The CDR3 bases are TGTGCCAGCAGCGCCCAAGGACAGGGGGCGGGTACGCAGTATTTT. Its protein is CASSAQGQGAGTQYF.